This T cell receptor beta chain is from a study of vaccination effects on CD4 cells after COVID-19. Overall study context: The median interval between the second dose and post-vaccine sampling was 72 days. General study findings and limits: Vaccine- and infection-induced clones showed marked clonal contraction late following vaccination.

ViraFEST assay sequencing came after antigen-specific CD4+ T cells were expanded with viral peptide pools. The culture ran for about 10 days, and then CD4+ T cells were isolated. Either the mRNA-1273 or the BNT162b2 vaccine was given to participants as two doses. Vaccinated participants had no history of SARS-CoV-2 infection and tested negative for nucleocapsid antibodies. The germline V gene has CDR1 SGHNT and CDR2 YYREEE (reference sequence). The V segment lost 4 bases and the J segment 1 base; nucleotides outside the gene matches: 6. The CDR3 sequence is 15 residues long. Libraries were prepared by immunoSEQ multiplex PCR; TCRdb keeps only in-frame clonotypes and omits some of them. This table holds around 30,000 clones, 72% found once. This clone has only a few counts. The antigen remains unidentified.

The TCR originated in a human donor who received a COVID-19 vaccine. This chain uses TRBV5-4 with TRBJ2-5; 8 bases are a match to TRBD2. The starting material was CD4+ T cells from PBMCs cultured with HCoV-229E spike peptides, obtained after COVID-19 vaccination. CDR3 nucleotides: TGTGCCAGCAGCCGGGGTAGCGGGGTCCAAGAGACCCAGTACTTC. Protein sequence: CASSRGSGVQETQYF. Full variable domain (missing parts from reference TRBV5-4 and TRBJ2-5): ETGVTQSPTHLIKTRGQQVTLRCSSQSGHNTVSWYQQALGQGPQFIFQYYREEENGRGNFPPRFSGLQFPNYSSELNVNALELDDSALYLCASSRGSGVQETQYFGPGTRLLVL.